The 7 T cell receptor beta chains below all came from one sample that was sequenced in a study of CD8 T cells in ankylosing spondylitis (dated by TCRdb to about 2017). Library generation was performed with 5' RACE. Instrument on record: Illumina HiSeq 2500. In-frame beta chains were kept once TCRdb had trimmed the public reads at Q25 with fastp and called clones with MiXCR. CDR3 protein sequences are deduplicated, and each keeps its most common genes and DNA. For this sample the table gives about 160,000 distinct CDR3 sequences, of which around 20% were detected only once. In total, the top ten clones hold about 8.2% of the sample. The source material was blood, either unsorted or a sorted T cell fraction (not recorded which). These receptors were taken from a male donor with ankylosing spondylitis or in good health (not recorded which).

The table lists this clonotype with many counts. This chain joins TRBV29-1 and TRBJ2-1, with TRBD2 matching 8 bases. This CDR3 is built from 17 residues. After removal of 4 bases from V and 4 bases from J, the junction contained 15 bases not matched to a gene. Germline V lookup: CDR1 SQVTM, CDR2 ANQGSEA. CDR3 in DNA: TGCAGCGTTGCGCCCCGACCCACACTAGCGGCATACAATGAGCAGTTCTTC. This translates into CSVAPRPTLAAYNEQFF.

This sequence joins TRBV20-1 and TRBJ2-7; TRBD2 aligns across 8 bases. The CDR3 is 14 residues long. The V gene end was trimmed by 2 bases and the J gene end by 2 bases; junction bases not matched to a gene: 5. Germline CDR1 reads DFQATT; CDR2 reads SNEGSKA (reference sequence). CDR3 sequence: CSARPGGPPYEQYF. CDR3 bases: TGCAGTGCTAGACCGGGAGGGCCTCCCTACGAGCAGTACTTC.

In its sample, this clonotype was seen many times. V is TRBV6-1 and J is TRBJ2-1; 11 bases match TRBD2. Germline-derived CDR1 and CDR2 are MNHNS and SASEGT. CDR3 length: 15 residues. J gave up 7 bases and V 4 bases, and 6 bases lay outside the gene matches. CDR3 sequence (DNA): TGTGCCAGCAGTGTGAGGACTAGCGGGCTTAATGAGCAGTTCTTC. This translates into CASSVRTSGLNEQFF.

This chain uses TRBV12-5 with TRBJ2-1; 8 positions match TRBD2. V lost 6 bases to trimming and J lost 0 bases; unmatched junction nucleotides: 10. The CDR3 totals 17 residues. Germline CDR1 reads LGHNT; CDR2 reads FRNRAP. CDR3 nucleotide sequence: TGTGCTAGTGGAACTACTAGCGGACCGAGCTCCTACAATGAGCAGTTCTTC. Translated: CASGTTSGPSSYNEQFF.

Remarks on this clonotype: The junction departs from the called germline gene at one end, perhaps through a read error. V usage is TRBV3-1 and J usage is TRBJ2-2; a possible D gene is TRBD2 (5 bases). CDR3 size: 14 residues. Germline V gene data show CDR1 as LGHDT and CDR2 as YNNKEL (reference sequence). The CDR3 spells CASSQAKSSGKLFF. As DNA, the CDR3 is TGTGCCAGCAGCCAGGCAAAGTCATCCGGGAAGCTGTTTTTT.

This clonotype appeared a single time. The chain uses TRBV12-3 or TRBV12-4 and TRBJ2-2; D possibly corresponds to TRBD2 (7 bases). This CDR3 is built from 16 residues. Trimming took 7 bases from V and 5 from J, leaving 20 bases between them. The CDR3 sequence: CASTLGGGRSTGELFF. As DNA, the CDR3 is TGTGCCAGCACCTTGGGGGGGGGGCGATCAACCGGGGAGCTGTTTTTT.

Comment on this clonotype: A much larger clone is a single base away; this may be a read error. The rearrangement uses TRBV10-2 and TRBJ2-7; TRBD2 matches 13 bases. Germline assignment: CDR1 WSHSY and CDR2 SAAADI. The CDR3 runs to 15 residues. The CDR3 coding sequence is TGCGCCAGCAGTGTACTAGCGGGAGGGCCCAACGAGCAGCACTTC. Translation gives CASSVLAGGPNEQHF.